The present entry profiles one TCR beta chain with its context. The data are from a study of technical replicates of blood from a few donors. The protocol was immunoSEQ multiplex PCR, while the TCRdb copy is restricted to in-frame clones and leaves out a portion. The table records about 79,000 clones, 94% of them present only once. This CDR3 spans 18 amino acids. CDR1 and CDR2 from the germline V gene are MNHEY and SMNVEV (reference sequence). J was trimmed by 4 bases and V by 0 bases; bases with no gene match: 13. The sequencing sample was made of T cells isolated from PBMCs. The chain couples TRBV27 to TRBJ1-2, with 8 nucleotides matching TRBD1. The receptor was isolated from a human donor in good health. CDR3 coding DNA: TGTGCCAGCAGTTTATCGTACTCCCTTCAAACAGGGGGCTATGGCTACACCTTC. This sequence encodes CASSLSYSLQTGGYGYTF.